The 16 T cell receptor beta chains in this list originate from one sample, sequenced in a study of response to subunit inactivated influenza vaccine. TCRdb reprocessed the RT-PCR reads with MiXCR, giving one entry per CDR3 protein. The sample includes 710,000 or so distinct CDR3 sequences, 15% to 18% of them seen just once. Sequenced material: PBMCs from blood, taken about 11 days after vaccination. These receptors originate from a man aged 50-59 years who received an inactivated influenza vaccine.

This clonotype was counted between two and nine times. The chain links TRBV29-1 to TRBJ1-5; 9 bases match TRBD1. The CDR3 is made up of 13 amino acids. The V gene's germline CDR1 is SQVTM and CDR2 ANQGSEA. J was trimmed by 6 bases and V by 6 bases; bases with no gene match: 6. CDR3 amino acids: CSVVQGAGQPQHF. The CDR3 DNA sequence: TGCAGCGTCGTACAGGGGGCGGGTCAGCCCCAGCATTTT. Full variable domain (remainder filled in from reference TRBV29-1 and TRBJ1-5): SAVISQKPSRDICQRGTSLTIQCQVDSQVTMMFWYRQQPGQSLTLIATANQGSEATYESGFVIDKFPISRPNLTFSTLTVSNMSPEDSSIYLCSVVQGAGQPQHFGDGTRLSIL.

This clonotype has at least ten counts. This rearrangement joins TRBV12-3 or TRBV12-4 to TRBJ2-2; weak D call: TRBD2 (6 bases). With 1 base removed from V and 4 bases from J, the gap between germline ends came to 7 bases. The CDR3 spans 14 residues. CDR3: CASSLDGGTGELFF. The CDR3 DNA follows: TGTGCCAGCAGTTTAGACGGGGGCACCGGGGAGCTGTTTTTT.

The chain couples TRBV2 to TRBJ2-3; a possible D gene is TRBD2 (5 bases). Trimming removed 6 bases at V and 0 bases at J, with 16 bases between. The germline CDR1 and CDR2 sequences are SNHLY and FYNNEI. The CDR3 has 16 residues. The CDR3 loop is CASSLFDPGSTDTQYF. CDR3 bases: TGTGCCAGCAGCCTTTTCGACCCGGGGAGCACAGATACGCAGTATTTT.

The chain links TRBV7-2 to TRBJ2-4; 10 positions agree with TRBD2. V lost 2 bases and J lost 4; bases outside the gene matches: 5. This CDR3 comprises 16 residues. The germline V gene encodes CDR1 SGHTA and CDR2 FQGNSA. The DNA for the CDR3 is TGTGCCAGCAGCTTAACTAGCGGGGTGACAAAAAACATTCAGTACTTC. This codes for CASSLTSGVTKNIQYF.

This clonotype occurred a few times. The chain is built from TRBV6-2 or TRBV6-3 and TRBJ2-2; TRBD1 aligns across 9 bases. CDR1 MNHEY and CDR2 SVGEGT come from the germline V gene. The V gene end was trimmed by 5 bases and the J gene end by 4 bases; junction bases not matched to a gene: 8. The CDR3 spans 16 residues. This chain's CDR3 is CASSTGTGKGTGELFF. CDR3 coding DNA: TGTGCCAGCAGTACCGGGACAGGGAAGGGCACCGGGGAGCTGTTTTTT.

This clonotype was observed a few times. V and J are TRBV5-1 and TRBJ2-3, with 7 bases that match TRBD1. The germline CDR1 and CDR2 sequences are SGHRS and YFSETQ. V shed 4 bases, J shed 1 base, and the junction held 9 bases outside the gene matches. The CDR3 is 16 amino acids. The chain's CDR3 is CASSLTGTERTDTQYF. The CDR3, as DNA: TGCGCCAGCAGCCTCACCGGGACAGAACGCACAGATACGCAGTATTTT.

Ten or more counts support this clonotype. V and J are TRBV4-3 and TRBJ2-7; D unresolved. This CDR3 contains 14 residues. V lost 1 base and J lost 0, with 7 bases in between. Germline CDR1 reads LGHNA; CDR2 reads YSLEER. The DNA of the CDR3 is TGCGCCAGCAGCCAAGGGTGGCCCTCCTACGAGCAGTACTTC. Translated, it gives CASSQGWPSYEQYF.

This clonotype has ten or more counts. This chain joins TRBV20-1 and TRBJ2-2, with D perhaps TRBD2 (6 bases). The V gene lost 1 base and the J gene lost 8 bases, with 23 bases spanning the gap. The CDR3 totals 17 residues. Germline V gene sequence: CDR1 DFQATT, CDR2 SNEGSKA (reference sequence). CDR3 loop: CSARAWAYGEDLGELFF. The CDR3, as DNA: TGCAGTGCTAGAGCCTGGGCCTACGGGGAGGACCTGGGGGAGCTGTTTTTT.

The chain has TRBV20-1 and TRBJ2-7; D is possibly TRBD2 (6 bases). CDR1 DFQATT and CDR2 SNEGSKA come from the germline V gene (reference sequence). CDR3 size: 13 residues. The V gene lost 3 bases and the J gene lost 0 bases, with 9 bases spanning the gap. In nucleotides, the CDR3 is TGCAGTGCTAGCCCTAGCGCCTCCTACGAGCAGTACTTC. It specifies CSASPSASYEQYF.

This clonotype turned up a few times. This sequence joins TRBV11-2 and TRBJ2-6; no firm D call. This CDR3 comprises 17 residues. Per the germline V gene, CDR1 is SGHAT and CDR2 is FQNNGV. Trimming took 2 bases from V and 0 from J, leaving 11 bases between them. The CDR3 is CASSLYSARSGANVLTF. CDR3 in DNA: TGTGCCAGCAGCTTATACTCAGCCCGCTCTGGGGCCAACGTCCTGACTTTC. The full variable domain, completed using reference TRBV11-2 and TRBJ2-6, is EAGVAQSPRYKIIEKRQSVAFWCNPISGHATLYWYQQILGQGPKLLIQFQNNGVVDDSQLPKDRFSAERLKGVDSTLKIQPAKLEDSAVYLCASSLYSARSGANVLTFGAGSRLTVL.

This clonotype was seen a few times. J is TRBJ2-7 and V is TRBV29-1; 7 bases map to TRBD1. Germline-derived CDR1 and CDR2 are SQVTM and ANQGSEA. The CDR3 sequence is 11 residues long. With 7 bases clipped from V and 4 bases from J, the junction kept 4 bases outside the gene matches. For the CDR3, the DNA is TGCAGCGCGGGACAGCCATACGAGCAGTACTTC. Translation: CSAGQPYEQYF.

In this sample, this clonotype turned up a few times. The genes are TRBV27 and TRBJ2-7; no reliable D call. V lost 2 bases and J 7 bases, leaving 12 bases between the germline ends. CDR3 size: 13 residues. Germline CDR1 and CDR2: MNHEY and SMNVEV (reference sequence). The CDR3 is CASSLRRGSEQYF. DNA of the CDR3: TGTGCCAGCAGTTTACGTCGCGGTTCGGAGCAGTACTTC.

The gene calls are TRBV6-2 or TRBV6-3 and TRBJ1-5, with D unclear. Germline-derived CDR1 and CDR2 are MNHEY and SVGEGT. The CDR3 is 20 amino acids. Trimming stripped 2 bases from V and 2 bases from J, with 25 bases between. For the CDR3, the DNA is TGTGCCAGCAGTTACCCCCCAACGATCGTGACGTCAAGGGGCAATCAGCCCCAGCATTTT. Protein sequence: CASSYPPTIVTSRGNQPQHF.

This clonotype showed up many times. The CDR3 region is CASSPGQKETQYF. In DNA form, the CDR3 reads TGTGCCAGCAGCCCGGGACAGAAAGAGACCCAGTACTTC. The V and J genes are TRBV12-3 or TRBV12-4 and TRBJ2-5, with 7 bases fitting TRBD1. The CDR3 runs 13 residues. The V segment lost 6 bases and the J segment 3 bases; nucleotides outside the gene matches: 4.

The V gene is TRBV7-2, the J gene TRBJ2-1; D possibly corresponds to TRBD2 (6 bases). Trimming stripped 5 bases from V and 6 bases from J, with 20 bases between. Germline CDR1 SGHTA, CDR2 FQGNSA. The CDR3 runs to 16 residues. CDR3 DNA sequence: TGTGCCAGCAGCATCGACTCGGGACCAGCGGGCAATGAGCAGTTCTTC. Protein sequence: CASSIDSGPAGNEQFF.

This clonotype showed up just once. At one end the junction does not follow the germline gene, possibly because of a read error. Here the CDR3 DNA reads TGCAGTGCTAGTCCCCAATTTGAGGGTACTGAAGCGTTCTTT. Encoded protein: CSASPQFEGTEAFF. The rearrangement joins TRBV20-1 to TRBJ1-1, with D hard to call. The V gene's germline CDR1 is DFQATT and CDR2 SNEGSKA (reference sequence). This CDR3 contains 14 residues.